This record concerns one T cell receptor (beta chain) sequence. This table comes from immunoSEQ multiplex PCR, and its TCRdb copy is limited to in-frame clones, with some not included. This table holds 85,000 to 100,000 clones, approximately 95% found once. The data belong to a study of technical replicates of blood from four donors. CDR3 size: 14 residues. Germline V gene lookup returns CDR1 MGHRA and CDR2 YSYEKL. Trimming cost V 2 bases and J 6 bases, with 11 bases left between them. The chain combines TRBV4-1 with TRBJ2-1; the D gene is possibly TRBD1 (6 bases). Specimen: T cells isolated from PBMCs. The TCR originated in a human donor in good health. This CDR3 is CASSQPTGSNEQFF. CDR3 in DNA: TGCGCCAGCAGCCAACCGACAGGAAGCAATGAGCAGTTCTTC.